One and the same sample provided the 8 T cell receptor beta chains below, sequenced in a study of shared T cell receptors in the human thymus. Clones were sequenced by immunoSEQ multiplex PCR, and TCRdb holds only the in-frame ones, with some missing. The sample shows 640,000 or so clones, over 75% of them seen only once. This sample was also put to use in a study of human thymus T cells.

Sequencing was performed on thymocytes. These receptors all come from a boy less than two years old with a congenital heart defect.

The V call is TRBV5-6, the J call TRBJ2-7, with 8 nucleotides matching TRBD1. Germline V gives CDR1 SGHDT, CDR2 YYEEEE. This CDR3 spans 12 amino acids. V shed 5 bases, J shed 5 bases, and the junction held 3 bases outside the gene matches. The CDR3 here is CASRTTGDEQYF. The DNA for the CDR3 is TGTGCCAGCAGGACGACAGGGGACGAGCAGTACTTC.

The rearrangement uses TRBV4-3 and TRBJ2-7, with D perhaps matching TRBD1 (5 bases). V was clipped by 0 bases and J by 9 bases, with 9 bases between them. CDR3 length: 12 amino acids. In germline, CDR1 is LGHNA, CDR2 YSLEER. The DNA for the CDR3 is TGCGCCAGCAGCCAAGACCAGGGTGTGCAGTACTTC. Its protein is CASSQDQGVQYF.

This chain connects TRBV10-3 to TRBJ1-1; no reliable D call. The CDR3 extends over 17 amino acids. Germline CDR1 and CDR2: ENHRY and SYGVKD. Trimming cost V 4 bases and J 3 bases, with 21 bases left between them. The CDR3 DNA reads TGTGCCATCAGTGTGGACTCCCCTAATCCAGGTTACACTGAAGCTTTCTTT. Translating gives CAISVDSPNPGYTEAFF.

This chain links TRBV27 with TRBJ2-1; D is undetermined. Per germline, CDR1 MNHEY and CDR2 SMNVEV (reference sequence). With 3 bases removed from V and 0 bases from J, the gap between germline ends came to 6 bases. This CDR3 contains 14 residues. The CDR3 sequence is CASSFANSYNEQFF. The CDR3 DNA is TGTGCCAGCAGTTTTGCTAACTCCTACAATGAGCAGTTCTTC.

The rearrangement uses TRBV4-3 and TRBJ1-2; D is unresolved. This CDR3 comprises 14 residues. Germline V gene sequence: CDR1 LGHNA, CDR2 YSLEER. Trimming left V 1 base short and J 5 bases short, with 11 bases between. CDR3: CASSQVGEEYGYTF. In DNA form, the CDR3 reads TGCGCCAGCAGCCAAGTCGGTGAAGAGTATGGCTACACCTTC.

The V and J genes are TRBV7-6 and TRBJ2-7; a possible D gene is TRBD2 (7 bases). The germline V gene encodes CDR1 SGHVS and CDR2 FNYEAQ. With 3 bases removed from V and 3 bases from J, the gap between germline ends came to 24 bases. CDR3 length equals 18 residues. In DNA form, the CDR3 reads TGTGCCAGCAGCTTGAGGGGGGTGGGAGGGCTAGCCGACTACGAGCAGTACTTC. Its protein product is CASSLRGVGGLADYEQYF.

This chain joins TRBV19 and TRBJ2-2; tentatively, D is TRBD2 (6 bases). The germline V gene encodes CDR1 LNHDA and CDR2 SQIVND (reference sequence). This CDR3 is 16 amino acids long. V shed 5 bases and J shed 0 bases, with 13 bases lying between them. CDR3 bases: TGTGCCAGTAGTCCCTGGGACTCTGCGAACACCGGGGAGCTGTTTTTT. This encodes CASSPWDSANTGELFF.

J is TRBJ1-1 and V is TRBV7-9; 9 nucleotides agree with TRBD1. J lost 3 bases, V lost 5 bases, and 16 bases had no gene match. The CDR3 loop spans 18 amino acids. Looked up from germline, CDR1 is SEHNR and CDR2 is FQNEAQ (reference sequence). This CDR3 is CASSLRDRVISGDTEAFF. The CDR3 DNA follows: TGTGCCAGCAGCCTCCGGGACAGGGTGATCTCCGGGGACACTGAAGCTTTCTTT.